A single sample gave rise to the 4 T cell receptor beta chains below, sequenced in a study of shared clonotypes between healthy human individuals (dated by TCRdb to 2020 to 2021). Library preparation used the immunoSEQ multiplex PCR assay. Not all clones reach the TCRdb copy of this immuneACCESS table, which keeps in-frame sequences only. Checked studies attribute under half of the gap to unresolved V genes and leave the rest unexplained. Counted in this sample were some 600,000 clones; approximately 96% of them appeared once. The top ten clones comprise roughly 0.1% of the sample. For the CD8 naive samples, CD45RO-negative cells were positively selected for CCR7, yielding a CD45RA+CCR7+ population from which TemRA cells were excluded. Sequenced: naive CD8+ T cells sorted from blood. The cell subset or site label for this specimen denotes: CD45RA+CCR7+. All receptors come from a woman aged 25 to 39 in good health.

V and J are TRBV30 and TRBJ1-6, with D perhaps TRBD1 (5 bases). Trimming stripped 0 bases from V and 8 bases from J, with 8 bases between. The germline V gene has CDR1 GTSNPN and CDR2 SVGIG (reference sequence). The CDR3 runs 13 residues. CDR3 amino acids: CAWSVSGDSPLHF. For the CDR3, the DNA is TGTGCCTGGAGTGTATCGGGGGATTCACCCCTCCACTTT.

This rearrangement joins TRBV9 to TRBJ1-2; a possible D gene is TRBD1 (6 bases). Between the trimmed V and J ends, which lost 0 bases and 7 bases, there was a span of 16 bases. The germline gives CDR1 SGDLS, CDR2 YYNGEE. This CDR3 contains 15 residues. CDR3 DNA sequence: TGTGCCAGCAGCGTAGGTAGTACGGGGGCGCTTGGCTACACCTTC. Translated: CASSVGSTGALGYTF.

This clone was seen just once. V and J are TRBV5-6 and TRBJ1-4, with TRBD1 identical over 7 bases. The CDR3 is made up of 15 amino acids. Per germline, CDR1 SGHDT and CDR2 YYEEEE. V was clipped by 4 bases and J by 7 bases; unmatched bases: 10. This CDR3 reads CASSTGELGIEKLFF. The CDR3 region has the DNA TGTGCCAGCAGCACAGGGGAACTGGGGATTGAAAAACTGTTTTTT.

Comments on this clone: One junction end does not reproduce the germline sequence, and a read error may be involved. The chain recombines TRBV29-1 with TRBJ2-1; 7 bases align to TRBD2. This CDR3 has 13 amino acids. The germline CDR1 and CDR2 sequences are SQVTM and ANQGSEA. The CDR3, as DNA: TGCAGCGCCCGAGGAGGGGACTACGATGAGCAGTTCTTC. Its translation is CSARGGDYDEQFF.